Below, one T cell receptor beta chain is given with its context. Its antigen is not known. The protocol was immunoSEQ multiplex PCR, while the TCRdb copy is restricted to in-frame clones and leaves out a portion. The sample records approximately 30,000 clones, nearly 95% being singletons. This sample stems from a study of lymphopenia after photon versus proton radiotherapy. Overall study results and limits: Post-nadir diversity loss with photons came from oligoclonal expansion, particularly CD8+ Temra cells.

The CDR3 has 11 amino acids. Germline V gene sequence: CDR1 DFQATT, CDR2 SNEGSKA (reference sequence). V lost 6 bases to trimming and J lost 8 bases, with 11 bases between them. The sequence derives from a woman aged 50 to 60 with cholangiocarcinoma. The input for sequencing was peripheral blood, taken from a patient treated with photon-based radiotherapy. This chain joins TRBV20-1 and TRBJ2-1; the D gene is possibly TRBD2 (6 bases). CDR3 in amino acids: CSAGRVYEQFF. CDR3 DNA: TGCAGTGCCGGGAGAGTGTATGAGCAGTTCTTC.